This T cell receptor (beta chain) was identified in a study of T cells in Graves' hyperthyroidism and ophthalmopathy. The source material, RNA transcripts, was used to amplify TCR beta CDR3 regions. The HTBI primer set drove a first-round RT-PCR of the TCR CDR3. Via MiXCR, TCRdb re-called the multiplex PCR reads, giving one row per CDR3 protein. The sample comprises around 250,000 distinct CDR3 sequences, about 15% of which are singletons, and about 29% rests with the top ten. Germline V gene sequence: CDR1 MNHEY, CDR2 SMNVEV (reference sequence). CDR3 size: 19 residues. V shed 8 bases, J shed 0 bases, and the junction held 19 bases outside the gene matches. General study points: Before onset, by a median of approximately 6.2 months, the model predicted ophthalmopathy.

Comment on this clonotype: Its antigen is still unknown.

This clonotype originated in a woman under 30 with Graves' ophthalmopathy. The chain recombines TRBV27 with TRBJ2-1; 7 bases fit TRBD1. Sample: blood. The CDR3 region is CASLTQGVTGPSSYNEQFF. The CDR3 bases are TGTGCCAGCCTTACTCAGGGGGTGACGGGACCCAGCTCCTACAATGAGCAGTTCTTC.